This T cell receptor (beta chain) was observed in a study of regulatory T cells in long-lasting Graves disease. Assembly of TCR beta libraries relied on iRepertoire HTBI primers together with Arm-PCR of CDR3 regions. TCRdb independently ran MiXCR on the multiplex PCR reads; one entry per CDR3 protein. The table records a few hundred thousand distinct CDR3 sequences, roughly 15% of them present only once. The CDR3 is 14 amino acids. The V and J ends lost 2 bases and 5 bases, in that order; junction bases with no gene match: 3. Germline CDR1 LGHDT, CDR2 YNNKEL (reference sequence). This clonotype came up many times. Time point of the sample: newly diagnosed GD, antithyroid drugs for less than 3 months. The TCR library was prepared using RNA isolated from PBMCs. These data were also filed under a second study, of T cells in Graves' hyperthyroidism and ophthalmopathy.

The material was peripheral blood mononuclear cells (PBMCs), obtained at new diagnosis, from a patient treated with antithyroid drugs. The source is a woman aged 40 to 50 with Graves disease. The V gene is TRBV3-1, the J gene TRBJ1-2; 9 nucleotides line up with TRBD1. DNA for the CDR3: TGTGCCAGCAGCCAATTCGGGACAGGGTATGGCTACACCTTC. Its translation: CASSQFGTGYGYTF.